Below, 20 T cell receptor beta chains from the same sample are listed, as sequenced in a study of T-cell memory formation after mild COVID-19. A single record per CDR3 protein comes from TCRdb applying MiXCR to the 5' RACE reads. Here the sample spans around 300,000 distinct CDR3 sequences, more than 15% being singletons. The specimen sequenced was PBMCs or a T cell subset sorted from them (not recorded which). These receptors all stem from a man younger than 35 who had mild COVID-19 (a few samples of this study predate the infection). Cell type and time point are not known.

CDR3 amino acids: CASSVVEGTDTQYF. The CDR3 coding sequence is TGTGCCAGCAGCGTAGTAGAGGGGACAGATACGCAGTATTTT. The chain employs TRBV9 and TRBJ2-3, with D possibly being TRBD1 or TRBD2 (5 bases each). The V gene lost 0 bases and the J gene lost 3 bases, with 8 bases spanning the gap. Germline CDR1 is SGDLS and CDR2 is YYNGEE. The CDR3 contains 14 residues.

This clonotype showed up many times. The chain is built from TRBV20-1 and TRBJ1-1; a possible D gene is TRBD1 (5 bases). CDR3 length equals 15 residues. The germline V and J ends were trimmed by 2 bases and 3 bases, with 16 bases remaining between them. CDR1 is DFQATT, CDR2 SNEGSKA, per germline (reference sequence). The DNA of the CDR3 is TGCAGTGCTAGATCGGGGGGAAGACGGGACACTGAAGCTTTCTTT. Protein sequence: CSARSGGRRDTEAFF.

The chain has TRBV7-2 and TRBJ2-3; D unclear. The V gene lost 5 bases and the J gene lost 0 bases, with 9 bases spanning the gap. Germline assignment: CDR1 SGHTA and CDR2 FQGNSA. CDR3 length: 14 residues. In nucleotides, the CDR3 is TGTGCCAGCAGCCGTCGTCAGAGCACAGATACGCAGTATTTT. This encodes CASSRRQSTDTQYF.

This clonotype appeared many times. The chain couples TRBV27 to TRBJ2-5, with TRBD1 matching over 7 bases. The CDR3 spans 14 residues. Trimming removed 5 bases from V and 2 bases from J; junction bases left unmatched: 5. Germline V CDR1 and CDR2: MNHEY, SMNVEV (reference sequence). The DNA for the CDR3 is TGTGCCAGCAGTATCCGACAGGGTCAAGAGACCCAGTACTTC. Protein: CASSIRQGQETQYF.

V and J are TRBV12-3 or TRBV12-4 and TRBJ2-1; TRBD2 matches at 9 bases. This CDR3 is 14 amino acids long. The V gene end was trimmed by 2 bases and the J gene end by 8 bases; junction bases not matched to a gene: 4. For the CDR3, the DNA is TGTGCCAGCAGTTTACGGCGGGGGGGTCATGAGCAGTTCTTC. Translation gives CASSLRRGGHEQFF.

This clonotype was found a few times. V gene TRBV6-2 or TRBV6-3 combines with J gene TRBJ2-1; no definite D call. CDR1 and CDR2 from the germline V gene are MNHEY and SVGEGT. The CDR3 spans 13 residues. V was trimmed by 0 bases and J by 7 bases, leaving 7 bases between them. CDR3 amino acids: CASSYSNRNEQFF. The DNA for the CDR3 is TGTGCCAGCAGTTACTCGAATAGGAATGAGCAGTTCTTC.

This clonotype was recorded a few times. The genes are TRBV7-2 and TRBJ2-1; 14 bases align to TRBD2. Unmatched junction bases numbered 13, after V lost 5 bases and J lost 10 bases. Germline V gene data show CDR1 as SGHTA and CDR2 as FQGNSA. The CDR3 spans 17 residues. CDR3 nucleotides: TGTGCCAGCAGCCACGCGACTAGCGGGGGGGCCGAGCGAGAGCAGTTCTTC. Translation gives CASSHATSGGAEREQFF.

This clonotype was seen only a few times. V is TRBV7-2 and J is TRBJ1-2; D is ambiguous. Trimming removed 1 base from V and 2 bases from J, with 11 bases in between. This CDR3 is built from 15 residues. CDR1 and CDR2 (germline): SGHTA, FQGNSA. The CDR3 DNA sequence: TGTGCCAGCAGCTTAGAACAGAATGTCAACTATGGCTACACCTTC. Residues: CASSLEQNVNYGYTF.

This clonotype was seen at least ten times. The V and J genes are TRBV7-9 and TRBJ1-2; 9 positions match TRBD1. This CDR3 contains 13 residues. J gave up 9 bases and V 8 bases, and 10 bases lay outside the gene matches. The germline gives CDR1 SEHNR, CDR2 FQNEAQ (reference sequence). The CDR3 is CASSTRQGESYTF. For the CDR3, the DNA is TGTGCCAGCTCCACCCGACAGGGGGAAAGCTACACCTTC.

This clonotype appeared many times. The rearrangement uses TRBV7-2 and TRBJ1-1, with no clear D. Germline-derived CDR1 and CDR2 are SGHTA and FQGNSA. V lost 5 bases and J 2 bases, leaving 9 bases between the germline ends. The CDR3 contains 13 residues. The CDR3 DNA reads TGTGCCAGCAGCCCCGGTGGTAACACTGAAGCTTTCTTT. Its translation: CASSPGGNTEAFF.

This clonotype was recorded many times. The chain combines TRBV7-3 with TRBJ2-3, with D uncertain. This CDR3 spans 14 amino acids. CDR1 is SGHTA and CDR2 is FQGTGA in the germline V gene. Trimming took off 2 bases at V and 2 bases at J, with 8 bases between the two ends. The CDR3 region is CASSLGLTTDTQYF. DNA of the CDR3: TGTGCCAGCAGCTTAGGCCTGACCACAGATACGCAGTATTTT.

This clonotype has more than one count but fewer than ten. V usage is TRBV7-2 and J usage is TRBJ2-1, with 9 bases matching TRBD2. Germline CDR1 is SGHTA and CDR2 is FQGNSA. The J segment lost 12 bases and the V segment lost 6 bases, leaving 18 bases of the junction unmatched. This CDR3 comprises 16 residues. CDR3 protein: CASRPYYAGGKDGQFF. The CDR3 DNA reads TGTGCCAGCAGGCCCTACTACGCGGGGGGGAAGGACGGGCAGTTCTTC.

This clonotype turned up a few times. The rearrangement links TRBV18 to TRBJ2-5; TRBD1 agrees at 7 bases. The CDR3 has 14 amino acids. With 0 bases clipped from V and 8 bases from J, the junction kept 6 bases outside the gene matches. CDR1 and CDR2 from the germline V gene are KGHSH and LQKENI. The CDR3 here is CASSPPGTAETQYF. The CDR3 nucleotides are TGTGCCAGCTCACCACCCGGGACAGCTGAAACCCAGTACTTC.

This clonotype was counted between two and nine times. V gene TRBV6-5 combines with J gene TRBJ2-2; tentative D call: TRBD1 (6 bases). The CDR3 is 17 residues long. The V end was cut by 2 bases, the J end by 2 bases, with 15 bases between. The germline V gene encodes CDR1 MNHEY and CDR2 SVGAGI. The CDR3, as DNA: TGTGCCAGCAGTTACGGTTCGCCGGACAGCAACACCGGGGAGCTGTTTTTT. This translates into CASSYGSPDSNTGELFF.

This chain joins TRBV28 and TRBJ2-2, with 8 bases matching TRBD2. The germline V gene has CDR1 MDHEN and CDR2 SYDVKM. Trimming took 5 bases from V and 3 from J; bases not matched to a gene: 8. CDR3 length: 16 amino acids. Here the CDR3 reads CASSERGRGDTGELFF. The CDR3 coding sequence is TGTGCCAGCAGTGAAAGAGGGCGGGGGGACACCGGGGAGCTGTTTTTT.

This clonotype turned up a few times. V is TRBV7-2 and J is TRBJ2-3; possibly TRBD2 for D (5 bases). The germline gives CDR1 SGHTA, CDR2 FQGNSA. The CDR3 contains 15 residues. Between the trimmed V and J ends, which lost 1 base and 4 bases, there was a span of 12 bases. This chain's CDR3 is CASSLDLSGADTQYF. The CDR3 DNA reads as TGTGCCAGCAGCTTAGATCTGAGCGGCGCAGATACGCAGTATTTT. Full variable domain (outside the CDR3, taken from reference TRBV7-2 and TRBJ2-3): GAGVSQSPSNKVTEKGKDVELRCDPISGHTALYWYRQSLGQGLEFLIYFQGNSAPDKSGLPSDRFSAERTGGSVSTLTIQRTQQEDSAVYLCASSLDLSGADTQYFGPGTRLTVL.

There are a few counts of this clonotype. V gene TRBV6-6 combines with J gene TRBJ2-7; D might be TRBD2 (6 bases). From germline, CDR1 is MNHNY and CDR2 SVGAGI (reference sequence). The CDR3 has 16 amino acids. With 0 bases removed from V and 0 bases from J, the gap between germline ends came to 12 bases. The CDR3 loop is CASSYSASESSYEQYV. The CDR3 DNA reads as TGTGCCAGCAGTTACTCGGCTAGCGAAAGCTCCTACGAGCAGTACGTC.

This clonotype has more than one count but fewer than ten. The CDR3 is CASSQQTSGITDTQYF. CDR3 coding DNA: TGCGCCAGCAGCCAGCAGACTAGCGGGATCACAGATACGCAGTATTTT. The gene calls are TRBV4-3 and TRBJ2-3; 11 bases align to TRBD2. With 3 bases clipped from V and 2 bases from J, the junction kept 4 bases outside the gene matches. The germline V gene has CDR1 LGHNA and CDR2 YSLEER. This CDR3 comprises 16 residues.

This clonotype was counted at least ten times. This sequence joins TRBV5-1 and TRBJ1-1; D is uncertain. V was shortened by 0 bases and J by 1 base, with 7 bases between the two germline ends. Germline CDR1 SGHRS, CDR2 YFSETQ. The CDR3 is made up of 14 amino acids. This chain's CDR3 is CASSLEGTNTEAFF. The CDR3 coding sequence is TGCGCCAGCAGCTTGGAGGGTACGAACACTGAAGCTTTCTTT.

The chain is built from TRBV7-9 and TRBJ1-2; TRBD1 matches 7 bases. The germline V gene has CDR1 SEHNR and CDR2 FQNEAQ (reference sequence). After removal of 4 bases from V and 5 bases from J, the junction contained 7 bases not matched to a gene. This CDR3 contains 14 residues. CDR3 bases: TGTGCCAGCAGCTCTACGGGACAGCCTTATGGCTACACCTTC. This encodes CASSSTGQPYGYTF. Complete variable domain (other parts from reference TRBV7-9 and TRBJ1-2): DTGVSQNPRHKITKRGQNVTFRCDPISEHNRLYWYRQTLGQGPEFLTYFQNEAQLEKSRLLSDRFSAERPKGSFSTLEIQRTEQGDSAMYLCASSSTGQPYGYTFGSGTRLTVV.